This TCR beta chain was sequenced in a study of T cell repertoires in cytomegalovirus infection. The wider study: CMV infection together with matching HLA type was indicated by public TCR beta signatures.

In TCRdb, the reads were re-called with MiXCR into one record per CDR3 protein. The table has 650,000 to 900,000 distinct CDR3 sequences, about 33% seen once. This clonotype was seen more than once but under ten times. Its antigen is not known. This receptor was taken from a human donor in good health (CMV status not recorded). Some clones in this sample may be carry-over from other donors' samples. This material consisted of cultured CD8+ T cells from PBMCs, taken from culture after CMV antigen stimulation.

The CDR3 bases are TGTGCCCAAGGGGATGAGCAGTTCTTC. Amino acids: CAQGDEQFF. The chain couples TRBV7-9 to TRBJ2-1, with D tentatively TRBD1 (5 bases). CDR3 length: 9 amino acids. Germline CDR1 and CDR2: SEHNR and FQNEAQ (reference sequence). V lost 11 bases, J lost 8 bases, and 7 bases lay in between.